This T cell receptor beta chain stems from a study of CD8+ T cells in alopecia areata. Treatment meaning: oral pan-JAK inhibitor, 5-10 mg twice daily. Extraction of RNA preceded its reverse transcription into cDNA, which served as the sequencing template. The protocol was immunoSEQ multiplex PCR, while the TCRdb copy is restricted to in-frame clones and leaves out a portion. The sample has around 200,000 clones, approximately 53% seen once; the top ten hold under 14%. The material was CD8+ T cells sorted from blood, obtained at week 24, from a patient treated with tofacitinib. The clonotype was recovered from a human donor with alopecia areata.

As DNA, the CDR3 is TGTGCCAGCAGCCAAGAAGGCAGACTCCAAGAGACCCAGTACTTC. This translates into CASSQEGRLQETQYF. The rearrangement links TRBV14 to TRBJ2-5, with D unresolved. Trimming took off 0 bases at V and 1 base at J, with 9 bases between the two ends. Per the germline V gene, CDR1 is SGHDN and CDR2 is FVKESK. This CDR3 has 15 amino acids.